A selection of T cell receptor beta chains follows, all from one sample in a study of T cell responses to AZD1222 COVID-19 vaccine. Sequencing was performed with immunoSEQ multiplex PCR; in TCRdb, only in-frame clones are kept and a portion is missing. The table lists about 160,000 clones, 89% of them singletons. The input for sequencing was peripheral blood, taken on day 0 of AZD1222 vaccination. The receptors here all came from an adult in good health. CDR3s include the opening cysteine and the closing phenylalanine or tryptophan. The D gene is left open where the match is weak. Clone size is shown for a subset of rows, as once, few, many or a class of expanded clone.

CDR3 protein,CDR3 DNA,V gene,J gene,clone size,D gene
CASSLGGARDPLNF,TGTGCCAGCAGCTTAGGCGGGGCGCGTGATCCCCTCAACTTC,TRBV13,TRBJ1-2,-,-
CASRFSGSSYNEQFF,TGTGCCAGCAGGTTTAGCGGTAGCTCCTACAATGAGCAGTTCTTC,TRBV6-5,TRBJ2-1,-,-
CASSLAGGLANEQFF,TGTGCCAGCAGCCTAGCGGGAGGTTTAGCCAATGAGCAGTTCTTC,TRBV27,TRBJ2-1,-,TRBD2
CASSWTAGEPQHF,TGTGCCAGCAGCTGGACTGCGGGGGAGCCCCAGCATTTT,TRBV7-2,TRBJ1-5,-,-
CASSRGQGFYGYTF,TGTGCCAGCAGCCGGGGACAGGGGTTCTATGGCTACACCTTC,TRBV7-9,TRBJ1-2,-,TRBD1
CASSSQGGTEAFF,TGTGCCAGCAGTTCACAGGGAGGCACTGAAGCTTTCTTT,TRBV28,TRBJ1-1,-,-
CASSLELAATYNEQFF,TGCGCCAGCAGCTTGGAACTAGCGGCCACCTACAATGAGCAGTTCTTC,TRBV5-1,TRBJ2-1,-,TRBD2
CASSLSRGYGYTF,TGTGCCAGCAGCTTAAGCAGGGGCTATGGCTACACCTTC,TRBV7-3,TRBJ1-2,-,-
CASRTGLPYEQYF,TGTGCCAGCCGGACAGGTCTTCCCTACGAGCAGTACTTC,TRBV2,TRBJ2-7,-,TRBD1
CASRTPGKGAGNTIYF,TGTGCCAGTAGAACCCCAGGGAAAGGGGCTGGAAACACCATATATTTT,TRBV19,TRBJ1-3,many,-
CASSVASFANIQYF,TGTGCCAGCAGCGTAGCCAGTTTCGCAAACATTCAGTACTTC,TRBV9,TRBJ2-4,-,-
CASSSRTSGNTGELFF,TGTGCCAGCTCATCACGGACTAGCGGGAACACCGGGGAGCTGTTTTTT,TRBV18,TRBJ2-2,-,TRBD2
CASSQVTWSRDTQYF,TGCGCCAGCAGCCAAGTAACCTGGAGTCGGGATACGCAGTATTTT,TRBV4-3,TRBJ2-3,-,-
CASRQGPGNTIYF,TGTGCCAGTCGTCAGGGACCTGGAAACACCATATATTTT,TRBV12-3/TRBV12-4,TRBJ1-3,-,-
CASSSGGTKNIQYF,TGTGCCAGCAGCTCAGGTGGGACCAAAAACATTCAGTACTTC,TRBV7-2,TRBJ2-4,-,-